This record concerns one T cell receptor beta chain sequence. This sample is drawn from a study of cytomegalovirus exposure and HLA in healthy donors. PCR primers comprised 60 Vbeta and 13 Jbeta primers. TCRdb's copy holds only in-frame clones and misses some; the assay was immunoSEQ multiplex PCR. The sample includes fewer than 250,000 clones, 80% to 85% of them seen just once. CDR1 is MNHNS and CDR2 is SASEGT in the germline V gene. The CDR3 consists of 16 residues. Trimming pared 1 base from V and 4 bases from J, leaving 14 bases between. The TCR comes from a boy between 2 and 10 years old in good health and CMV-seronegative. The sequencing sample was made of PBMCs. V usage is TRBV6-1 and J usage is TRBJ1-5, with D maybe TRBD1 (6 bases). CDR3 sequence (DNA): TGTGCCAGCAGTGAAGACGAAGGGAGGGGGAATCAGCCCCAGCATTTT. It encodes CASSEDEGRGNQPQHF.